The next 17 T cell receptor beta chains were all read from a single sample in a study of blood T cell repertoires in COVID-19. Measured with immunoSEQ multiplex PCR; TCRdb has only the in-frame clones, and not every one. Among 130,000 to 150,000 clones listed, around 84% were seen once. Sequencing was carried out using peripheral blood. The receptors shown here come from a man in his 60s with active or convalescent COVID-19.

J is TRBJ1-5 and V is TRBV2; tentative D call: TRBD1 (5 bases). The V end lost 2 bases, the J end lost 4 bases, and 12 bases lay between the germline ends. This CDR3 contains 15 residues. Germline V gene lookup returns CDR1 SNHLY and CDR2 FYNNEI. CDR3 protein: CASSEYGHANQPQHF. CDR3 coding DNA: TGTGCCAGCAGTGAATACGGACACGCAAATCAGCCCCAGCATTTT.

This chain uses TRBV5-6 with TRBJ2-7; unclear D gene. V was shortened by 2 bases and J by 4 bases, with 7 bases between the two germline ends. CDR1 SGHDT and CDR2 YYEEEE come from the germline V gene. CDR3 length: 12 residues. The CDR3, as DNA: TGTGCCAGCAGCTTATTAGAATACGAGCAGTACTTC. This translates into CASSLLEYEQYF.

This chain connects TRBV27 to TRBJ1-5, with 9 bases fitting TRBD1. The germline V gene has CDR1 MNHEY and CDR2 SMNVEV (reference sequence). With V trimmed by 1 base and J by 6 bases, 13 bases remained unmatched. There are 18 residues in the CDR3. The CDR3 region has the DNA TGTGCCAGCAGTTTATATAGTGTATCGGACAGGGGTCTTCAGCCCCAGCATTTT. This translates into CASSLYSVSDRGLQPQHF.

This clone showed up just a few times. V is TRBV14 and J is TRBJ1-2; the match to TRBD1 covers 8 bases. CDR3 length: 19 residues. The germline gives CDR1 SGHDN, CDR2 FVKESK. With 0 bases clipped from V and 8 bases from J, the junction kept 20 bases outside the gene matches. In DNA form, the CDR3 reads TGTGCCAGCAGCCAAGAAGGATGGGGGACAGGTTCGACACAGTGGGGCTACACCTTC. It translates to CASSQEGWGTGSTQWGYTF.

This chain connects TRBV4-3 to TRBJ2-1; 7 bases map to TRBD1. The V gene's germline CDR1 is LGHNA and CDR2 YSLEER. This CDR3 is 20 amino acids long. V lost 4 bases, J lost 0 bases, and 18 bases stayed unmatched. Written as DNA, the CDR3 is TGCGCCAGCAGCCGAGACCGGGACAGACGAATATTAAGCTCCTACAATGAGCAGTTCTTC. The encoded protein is CASSRDRDRRILSSYNEQFF.

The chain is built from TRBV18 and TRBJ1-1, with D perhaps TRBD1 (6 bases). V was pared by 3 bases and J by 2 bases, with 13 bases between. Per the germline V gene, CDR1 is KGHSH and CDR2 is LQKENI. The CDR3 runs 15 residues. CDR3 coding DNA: TGTGCCAGCTCACCCAGACAGGACAGAAACACTGAAGCTTTCTTT. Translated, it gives CASSPRQDRNTEAFF.

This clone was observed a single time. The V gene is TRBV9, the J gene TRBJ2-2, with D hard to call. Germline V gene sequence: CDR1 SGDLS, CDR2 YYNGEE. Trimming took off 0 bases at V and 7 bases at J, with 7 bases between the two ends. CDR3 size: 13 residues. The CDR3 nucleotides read TGTGCCAGCAGCGTAGACAGTTACGGGGAGCTGTTTTTT. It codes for CASSVDSYGELFF.

As DNA, the CDR3 is TGTGCCAGCAGCTTGGCCCAAGAGACCCAGTACTTC. As protein: CASSLAQETQYF. The V and J genes are TRBV11-2 and TRBJ2-5, with D hard to call. With 3 bases removed from V and 1 base from J, the gap between germline ends came to 3 bases. In germline, CDR1 is SGHAT, CDR2 FQNNGV. The CDR3 contains 12 residues. Drawing the rest from reference TRBV11-2 and TRBJ2-5, the complete variable domain is EAGVAQSPRYKIIEKRQSVAFWCNPISGHATLYWYQQILGQGPKLLIQFQNNGVVDDSQLPKDRFSAERLKGVDSTLKIQPAKLEDSAVYLCASSLAQETQYFGPGTRLLVL.

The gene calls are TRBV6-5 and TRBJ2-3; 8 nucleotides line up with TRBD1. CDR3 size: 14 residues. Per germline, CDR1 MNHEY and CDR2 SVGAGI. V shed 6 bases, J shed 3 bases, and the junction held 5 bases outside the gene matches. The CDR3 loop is CASSTTGVTDTQYF. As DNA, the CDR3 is TGTGCCAGCAGCACGACAGGGGTTACAGATACGCAGTATTTT.

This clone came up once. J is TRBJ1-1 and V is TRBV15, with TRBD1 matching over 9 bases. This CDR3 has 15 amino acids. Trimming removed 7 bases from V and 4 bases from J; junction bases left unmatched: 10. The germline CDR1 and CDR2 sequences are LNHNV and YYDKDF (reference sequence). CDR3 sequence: CATTERQTGGTEAFF. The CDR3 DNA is TGTGCCACCACCGAAAGACAGACAGGGGGCACTGAAGCTTTCTTT.

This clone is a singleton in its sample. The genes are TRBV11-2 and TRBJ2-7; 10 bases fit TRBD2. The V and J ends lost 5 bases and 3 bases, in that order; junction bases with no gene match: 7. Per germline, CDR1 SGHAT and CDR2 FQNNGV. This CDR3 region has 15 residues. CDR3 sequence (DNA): TGTGCCAGCAGCCCGATTTGGACTAGCGGCTACGAGCAGTACTTC. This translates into CASSPIWTSGYEQYF.

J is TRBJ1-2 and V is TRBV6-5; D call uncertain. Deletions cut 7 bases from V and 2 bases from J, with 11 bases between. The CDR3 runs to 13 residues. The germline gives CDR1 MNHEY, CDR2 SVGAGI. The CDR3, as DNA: TGTGCCAGCAAGTCCGGAGACAACTATGGCTACACCTTC. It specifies CASKSGDNYGYTF.

This chain's CDR3 is CASSLQLAGTDTQYF. CDR3 in DNA: TGTGCCAGCAGCTTACAACTAGCGGGGACAGATACGCAGTATTTT. The chain recombines TRBV7-2 with TRBJ2-3; 10 nucleotides line up with TRBD2. The CDR3 covers 15 residues. Germline lookup yields CDR1 SGHTA and CDR2 FQGNSA. The ends lost 2 bases at V and 3 bases at J; junction bases unmatched: 2.

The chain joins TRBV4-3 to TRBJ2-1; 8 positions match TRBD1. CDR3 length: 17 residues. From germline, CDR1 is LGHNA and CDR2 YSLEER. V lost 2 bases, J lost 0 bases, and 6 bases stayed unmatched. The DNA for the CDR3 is TGCGCCAGCAGCCAACGTGGGGACAGGATCTCCTACAATGAGCAGTTCTTC. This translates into CASSQRGDRISYNEQFF.

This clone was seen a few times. CDR3 sequence reads: CASSSPGQGFYGYTF. The CDR3 nucleotides are TGTGCCAGCTCTAGCCCGGGACAGGGCTTCTATGGCTACACCTTC. The chain recombines TRBV18 with TRBJ1-2, with 9 positions matching TRBD1. After removal of 6 bases from V and 4 bases from J, the junction contained 9 bases not matched to a gene. Germline CDR1 is KGHSH and CDR2 is LQKENI. This CDR3 has 15 residues.

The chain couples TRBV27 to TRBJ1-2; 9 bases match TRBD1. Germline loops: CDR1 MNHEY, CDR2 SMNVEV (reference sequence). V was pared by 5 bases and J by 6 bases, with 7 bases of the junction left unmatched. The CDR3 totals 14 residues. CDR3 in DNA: TGTGCCAGCAGTCAGAACCGGGACAGGGATGGCTACACCTTC. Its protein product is CASSQNRDRDGYTF.

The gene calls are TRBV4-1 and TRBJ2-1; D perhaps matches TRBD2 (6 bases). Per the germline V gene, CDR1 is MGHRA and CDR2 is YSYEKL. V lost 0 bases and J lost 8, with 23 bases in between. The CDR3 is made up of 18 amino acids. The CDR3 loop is CASSQDGAPVLPGDEQFF. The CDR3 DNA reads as TGCGCCAGCAGCCAAGATGGTGCGCCGGTCCTCCCGGGGGATGAGCAGTTCTTC.